A selection of T cell receptor beta chains follows, all from one sample in a study of beta chain features in type 1 diabetes. The protocol was immunoSEQ multiplex PCR, while the TCRdb copy is restricted to in-frame clones and leaves out a portion. The table lists 600,000 to 700,000 clones, roughly 13% of them singletons. Input material: naive CD4+ T cells from blood. Receptors were obtained from a man aged 18 to 30 with type 1 diabetes. Each CDR3 is given with its conserved first and last residue. Fields, in order: CDR3 DNA, CDR3 protein, V gene, D gene, clone size, J gene. D genes are given only for firm matches. A clone size is listed for some rows: how often the clone was seen (once, few, many), or a class if it is expanded.

TGTGCCAGCAGTGAATCGGGGAATTCACCCCTCCACTTT	CASSESGNSPLHF	TRBV2	-	few	TRBJ1-6
TGTGCCTGGAGTCTTACTCGGATGAACACTGAAGCTTTCTTT	CAWSLTRMNTEAFF	TRBV30	-	-	TRBJ1-1
TGCGCCAGCAGCTTATCCTCTCTAGCGGGGGGTAACACCGGGGAGCTGTTTTTT	CASSLSSLAGGNTGELFF	TRBV5-1	TRBD2	few	TRBJ2-2
TGCGCCAGCAGCCCCGTCGGGACACCTTCGACAGATACGCAGTATTTT	CASSPVGTPSTDTQYF	TRBV5-1	-	-	TRBJ2-3
TGTGCCAGCAGCTTAGCGGAGGGGGCGCCGGGTGGCTACACCTTC	CASSLAEGAPGGYTF	TRBV7-9	TRBD1	-	TRBJ1-2
TGTGCCAGCAGTTGGACAGGGCAGGGTGAGCAGTTCTTC	CASSWTGQGEQFF	TRBV5-6	TRBD1	few	TRBJ2-1
TGTGCCAGCAGCATGGACAGCACAGATACGCAGTATTTT	CASSMDSTDTQYF	TRBV6-5	-	-	TRBJ2-3
TGCGCCAGCAGCCGTTACGGAGAGACCCAGTACTTC	CASSRYGETQYF	TRBV4-1	-	-	TRBJ2-5
TGTGCCATCCGCGGGGACAGTCCGAGATGGGCTGAAGCTTTCTTT	CAIRGDSPRWAEAFF	TRBV10-3	TRBD1	-	TRBJ1-1
TGTGCCAGCTCACTTTACACCGGGGAGCTGTTTTTT	CASSLYTGELFF	TRBV18	-	few	TRBJ2-2